The 3 T cell receptor beta chains below come from one sample, sequenced in a study of human T cells and chemical hapten exposure. One entry per CDR3 protein results from TCRdb running MiXCR on the 5' RACE reads. The sample shows roughly 110,000 distinct CDR3 sequences, more than 15% of them seen only once. Total RNA came from unfractionated whole blood. The receptors come from a human donor in good health.

The chain uses TRBV6-5 and TRBJ1-4; no reliable D call. V lost 0 bases, J lost 3 bases, and 5 bases lay in between. The germline V gene has CDR1 MNHEY and CDR2 SVGAGI. The CDR3 contains 14 residues. The CDR3 region has the DNA TGTGCCAGCAGTTACTCGGGAGCTAATGAAAAACTGTTTTTT. Its translation: CASSYSGANEKLFF.

The chain recombines TRBV7-2 with TRBJ2-7; 12 bases are shared with TRBD1. The CDR3 is 16 residues long. CDR1 and CDR2 (germline): SGHTA, FQGNSA. Trimming removed 3 bases from V and 2 bases from J; junction bases left unmatched: 5. As DNA, the CDR3 is TGTGCCAGCAGCTTCGGCGGGACAGGGGGCCCCTACGAGCAGTACTTC. This gives the protein CASSFGGTGGPYEQYF.

V and J are TRBV15 and TRBJ2-3; possible D gene TRBD2, 6 bases. Germline V gives CDR1 LNHNV, CDR2 YYDKDF (reference sequence). Trimming removed 0 bases from V and 4 bases from J, with 8 bases in between. The CDR3 runs 14 residues. The CDR3 bases are TGTGCCACCAGCAGAGAACTAGCCTCAGATACGCAGTATTTT. Amino acids: CATSRELASDTQYF.